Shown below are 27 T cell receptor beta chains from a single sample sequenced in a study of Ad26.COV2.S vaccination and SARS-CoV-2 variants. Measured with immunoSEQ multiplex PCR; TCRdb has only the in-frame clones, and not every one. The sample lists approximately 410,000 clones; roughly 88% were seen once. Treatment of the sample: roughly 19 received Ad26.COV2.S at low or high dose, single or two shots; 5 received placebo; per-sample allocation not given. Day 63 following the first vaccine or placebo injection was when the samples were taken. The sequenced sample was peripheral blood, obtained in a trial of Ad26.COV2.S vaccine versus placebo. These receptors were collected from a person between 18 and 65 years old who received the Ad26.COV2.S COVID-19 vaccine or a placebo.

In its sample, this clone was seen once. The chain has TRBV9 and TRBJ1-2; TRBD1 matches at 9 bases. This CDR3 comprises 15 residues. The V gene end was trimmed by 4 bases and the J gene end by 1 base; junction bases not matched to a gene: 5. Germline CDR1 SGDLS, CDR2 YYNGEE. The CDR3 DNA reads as TGTGCCAGCAGCCACGGACAGGGGAATAACTATGGCTACACCTTC. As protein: CASSHGQGNNYGYTF. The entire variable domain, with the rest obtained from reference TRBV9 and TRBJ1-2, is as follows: DSGVTQTPKHLITATGQRVTLRCSPRSGDLSVYWYQQSLDQGLQFLIQYYNGEERAKGNILERFSAQQFPDLHSELNLSSLELGDSALYFCASSHGQGNNYGYTFGSGTRLTVV.

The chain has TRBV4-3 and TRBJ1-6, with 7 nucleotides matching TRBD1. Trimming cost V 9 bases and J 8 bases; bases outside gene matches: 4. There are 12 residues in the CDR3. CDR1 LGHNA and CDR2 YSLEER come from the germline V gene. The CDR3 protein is CASRQGYSPLHF. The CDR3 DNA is TGCGCCAGTCGACAGGGTTATTCACCCCTCCACTTT.

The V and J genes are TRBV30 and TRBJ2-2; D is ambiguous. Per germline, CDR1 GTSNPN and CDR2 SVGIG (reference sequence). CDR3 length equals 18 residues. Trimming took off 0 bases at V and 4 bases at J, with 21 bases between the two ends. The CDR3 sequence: CAWSVRPLFGWGTGELFF. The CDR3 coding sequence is TGTGCCTGGAGTGTACGGCCCCTCTTTGGATGGGGCACCGGGGAGCTGTTTTTT.

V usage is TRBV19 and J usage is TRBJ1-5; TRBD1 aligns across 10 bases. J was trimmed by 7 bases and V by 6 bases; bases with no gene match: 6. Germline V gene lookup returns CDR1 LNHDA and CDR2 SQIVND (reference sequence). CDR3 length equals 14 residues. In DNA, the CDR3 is TGTGCCAGTAGCCCGGGACAGGGGATCCAGCCCCAGCATTTT. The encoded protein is CASSPGQGIQPQHF.

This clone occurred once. The CDR3 loop is CASSLAGQGDSPLHF. The CDR3, as DNA: TGCGCCAGCAGCTTGGCGGGACAGGGGGACTCACCCCTCCACTTT. The J gene is TRBJ1-6, the V gene TRBV5-1; 11 bases are shared with TRBD1. With V trimmed by 0 bases and J by 10 bases, 3 bases remained unmatched. The CDR3 totals 15 residues. The germline CDR1 and CDR2 sequences are SGHRS and YFSETQ.

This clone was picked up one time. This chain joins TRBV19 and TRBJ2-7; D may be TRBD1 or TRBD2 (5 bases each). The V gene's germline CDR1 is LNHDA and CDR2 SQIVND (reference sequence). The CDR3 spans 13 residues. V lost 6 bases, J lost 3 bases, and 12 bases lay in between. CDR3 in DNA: TGTGCCAGTAGCCCGAGGGGCAGCTACGAGCAGTACTTC. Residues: CASSPRGSYEQYF.

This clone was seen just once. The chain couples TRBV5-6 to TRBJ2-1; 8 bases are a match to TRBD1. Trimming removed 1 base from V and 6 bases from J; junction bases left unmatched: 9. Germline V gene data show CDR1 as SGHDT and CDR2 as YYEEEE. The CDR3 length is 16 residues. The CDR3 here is CASSLFGQGAFNEQFF. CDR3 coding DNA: TGTGCCAGCAGCTTGTTTGGGCAGGGGGCTTTCAATGAGCAGTTCTTC.

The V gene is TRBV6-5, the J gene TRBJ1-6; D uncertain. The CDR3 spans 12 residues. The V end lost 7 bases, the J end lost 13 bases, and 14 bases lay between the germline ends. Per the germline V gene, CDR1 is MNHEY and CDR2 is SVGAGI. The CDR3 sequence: CASTRGGAPLHF. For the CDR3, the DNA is TGTGCCAGCACACGCGGTGGCGCGCCCCTCCACTTT.

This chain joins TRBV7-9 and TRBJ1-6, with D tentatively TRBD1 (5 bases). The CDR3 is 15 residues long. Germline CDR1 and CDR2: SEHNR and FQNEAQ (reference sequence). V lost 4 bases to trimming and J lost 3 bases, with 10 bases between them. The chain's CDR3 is CASSSRDFYNSPLHF. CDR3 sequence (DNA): TGTGCCAGCAGCTCCCGGGACTTCTATAATTCACCCCTCCACTTT.

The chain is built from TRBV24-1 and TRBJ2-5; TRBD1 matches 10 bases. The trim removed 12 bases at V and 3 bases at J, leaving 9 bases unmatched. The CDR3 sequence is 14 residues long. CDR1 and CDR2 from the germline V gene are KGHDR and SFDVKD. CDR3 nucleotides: TGTGCCGTAGGGGCCGGGACAGGGGAAGAGACCCAGTACTTC. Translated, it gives CAVGAGTGEETQYF.

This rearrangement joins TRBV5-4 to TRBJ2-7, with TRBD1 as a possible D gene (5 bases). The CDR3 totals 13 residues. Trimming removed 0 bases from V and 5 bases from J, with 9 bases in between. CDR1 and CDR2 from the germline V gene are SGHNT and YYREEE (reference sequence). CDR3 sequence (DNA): TGTGCCAGCAGCTTGGCAGGGCACGACGAGCAGTACTTC. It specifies CASSLAGHDEQYF.

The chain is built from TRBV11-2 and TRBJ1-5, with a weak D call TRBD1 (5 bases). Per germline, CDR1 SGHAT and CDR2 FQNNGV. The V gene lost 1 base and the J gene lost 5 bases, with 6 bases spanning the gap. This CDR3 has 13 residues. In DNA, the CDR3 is TGTGCCAGCAGCTTAGGAGGGGATCAGCCCCAGCATTTT. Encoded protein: CASSLGGDQPQHF.

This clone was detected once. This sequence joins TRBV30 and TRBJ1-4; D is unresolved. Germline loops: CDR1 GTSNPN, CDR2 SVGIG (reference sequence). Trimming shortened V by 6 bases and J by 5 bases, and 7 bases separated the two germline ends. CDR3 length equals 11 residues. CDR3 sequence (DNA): TGTGCCTGTAGTACAAATGAAAAACTGTTTTTT. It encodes CACSTNEKLFF.

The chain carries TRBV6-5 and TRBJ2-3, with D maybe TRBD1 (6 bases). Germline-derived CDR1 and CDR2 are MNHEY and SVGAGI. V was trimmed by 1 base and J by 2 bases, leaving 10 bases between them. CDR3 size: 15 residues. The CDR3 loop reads CASSYLGAHTDTQYF. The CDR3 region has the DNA TGTGCCAGCAGTTACTTGGGGGCCCACACAGATACGCAGTATTTT.

CDR3 residues: CASMVGVGGSYEQYF. CDR3 coding DNA: TGTGCCAGCATGGTCGGGGTAGGGGGCTCCTACGAGCAGTACTTC. This rearrangement joins TRBV6-5 to TRBJ2-7; TRBD1 might be the D (6 bases). The CDR3 consists of 15 residues. Germline assignment: CDR1 MNHEY and CDR2 SVGAGI. Trimming took off 7 bases at V and 0 bases at J, with 16 bases between the two ends.

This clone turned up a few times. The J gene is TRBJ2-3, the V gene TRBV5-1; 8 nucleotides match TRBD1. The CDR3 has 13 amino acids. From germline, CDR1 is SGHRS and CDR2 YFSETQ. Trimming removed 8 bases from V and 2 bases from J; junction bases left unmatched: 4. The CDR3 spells CARPGQDTDTQYF. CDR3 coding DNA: TGCGCCAGGCCGGGACAGGACACAGATACGCAGTATTTT.

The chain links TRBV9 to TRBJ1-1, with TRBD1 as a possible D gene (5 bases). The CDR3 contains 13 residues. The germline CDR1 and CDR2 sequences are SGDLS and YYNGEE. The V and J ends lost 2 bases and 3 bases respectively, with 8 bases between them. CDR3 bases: TGTGCCAGCAGCGTCGACAGACACACTGAAGCTTTCTTT. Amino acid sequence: CASSVDRHTEAFF.

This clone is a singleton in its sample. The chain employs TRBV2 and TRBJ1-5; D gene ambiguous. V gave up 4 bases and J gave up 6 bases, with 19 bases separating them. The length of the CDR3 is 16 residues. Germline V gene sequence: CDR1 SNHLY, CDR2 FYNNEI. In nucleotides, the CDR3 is TGTGCCAGCAGTGGAGGGCCCCCGGTTGAGAGTCAGCCCCAGCATTTT. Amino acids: CASSGGPPVESQPQHF.

The CDR3 DNA reads as TGCGCCAGCAGCTCGTGGGGGGACTACGAGCAGTACTTC. Its protein is CASSSWGDYEQYF. The J gene is TRBJ2-7, the V gene TRBV4-1, with D maybe TRBD2 (6 bases). The CDR3 has 13 residues. CDR1 is MGHRA and CDR2 is YSYEKL in the germline V gene. V was trimmed by 5 bases and J by 3 bases, leaving 11 bases between them.

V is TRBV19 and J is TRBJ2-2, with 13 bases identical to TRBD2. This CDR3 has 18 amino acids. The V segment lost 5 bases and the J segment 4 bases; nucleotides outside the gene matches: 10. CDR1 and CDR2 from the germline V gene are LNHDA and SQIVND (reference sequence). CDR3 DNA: TGTGCCAGTAGTTTCTCCACTAGCGGGGGGGCGGCCACCGGGGAGCTGTTTTTT. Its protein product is CASSFSTSGGAATGELFF. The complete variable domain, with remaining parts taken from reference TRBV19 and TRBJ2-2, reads DGGITQSPKYLFRKEGQNVTLSCEQNLNHDAMYWYRQDPGQGLRLIYYSQIVNDFQKGDIAEGYSVSREKKESFPLTVTSAQKNPTAFYLCASSFSTSGGAATGELFFGEGSRLTVL.

The CDR3: CASSHIRDRVFF. The CDR3 nucleotides are TGCGCCAGCAGCCACATCCGGGACAGGGTGTTCTTC. The chain has TRBV4-1 and TRBJ2-1, with 9 bases aligning to TRBD1. The CDR3 covers 12 residues. Germline V lookup: CDR1 MGHRA, CDR2 YSYEKL. Trimming cost V 3 bases and J 15 bases; bases outside gene matches: 6.

CDR3 coding DNA: TGCGCCAGCAGCCCTGTCGGGCCGCTCTCTGAAGCTTTCTTT. It specifies CASSPVGPLSEAFF. The rearrangement links TRBV4-3 to TRBJ1-1; D is uncertain. The germline V gene encodes CDR1 LGHNA and CDR2 YSLEER. This CDR3 comprises 14 residues. V was trimmed by 4 bases and J by 6 bases, leaving 15 bases between them.

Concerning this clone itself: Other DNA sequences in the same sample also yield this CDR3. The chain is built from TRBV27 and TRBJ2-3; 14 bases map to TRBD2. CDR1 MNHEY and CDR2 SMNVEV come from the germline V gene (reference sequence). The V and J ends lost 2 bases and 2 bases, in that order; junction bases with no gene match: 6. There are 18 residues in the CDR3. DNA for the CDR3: TGTGCCAGCAGTTTAGAGGGACTAGCGGGGGATATCACAGATACGCAGTATTTT. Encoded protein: CASSLEGLAGDITDTQYF.

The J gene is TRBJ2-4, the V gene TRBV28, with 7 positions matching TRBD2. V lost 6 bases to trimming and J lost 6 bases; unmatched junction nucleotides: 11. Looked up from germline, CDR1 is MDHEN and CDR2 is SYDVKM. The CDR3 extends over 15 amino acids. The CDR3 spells CASSPTGRGTNIQYF. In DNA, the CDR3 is TGTGCCAGCAGCCCCACGGGGAGGGGCACAAACATTCAGTACTTC. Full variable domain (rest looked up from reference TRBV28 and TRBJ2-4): DVKVTQSSRYLVKRTGEKVFLECVQDMDHENMFWYRQDPGLGLRLIYFSYDVKMKEKGDIPEGYSVSREKKERFSLILESASTNQTSMYLCASSPTGRGTNIQYFGAGTRLSVL.

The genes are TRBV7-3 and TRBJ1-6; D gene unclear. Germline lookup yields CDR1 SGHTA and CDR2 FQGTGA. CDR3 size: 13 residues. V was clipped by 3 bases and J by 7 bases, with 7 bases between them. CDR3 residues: CASSFDRNSPLHF. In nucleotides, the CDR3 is TGTGCCAGCAGCTTCGATCGGAATTCACCCCTCCACTTT.

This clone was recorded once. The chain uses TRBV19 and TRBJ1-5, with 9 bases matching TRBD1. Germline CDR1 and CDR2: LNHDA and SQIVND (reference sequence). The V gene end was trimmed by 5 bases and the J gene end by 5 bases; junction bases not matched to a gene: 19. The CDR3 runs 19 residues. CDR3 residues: CASSDLSVWDREGHQPQHF. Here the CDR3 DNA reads TGTGCCAGTAGTGACTTATCAGTGTGGGACAGGGAGGGTCATCAGCCCCAGCATTTT.

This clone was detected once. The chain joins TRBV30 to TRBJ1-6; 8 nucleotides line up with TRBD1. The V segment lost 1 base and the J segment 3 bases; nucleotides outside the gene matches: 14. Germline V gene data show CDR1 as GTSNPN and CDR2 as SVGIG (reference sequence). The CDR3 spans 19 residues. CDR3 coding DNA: TGTGCCTGGAGTGGATGGCAGGGGGCAACTGTCGGCTATAATTCACCCCTCCACTTT. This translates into CAWSGWQGATVGYNSPLHF.